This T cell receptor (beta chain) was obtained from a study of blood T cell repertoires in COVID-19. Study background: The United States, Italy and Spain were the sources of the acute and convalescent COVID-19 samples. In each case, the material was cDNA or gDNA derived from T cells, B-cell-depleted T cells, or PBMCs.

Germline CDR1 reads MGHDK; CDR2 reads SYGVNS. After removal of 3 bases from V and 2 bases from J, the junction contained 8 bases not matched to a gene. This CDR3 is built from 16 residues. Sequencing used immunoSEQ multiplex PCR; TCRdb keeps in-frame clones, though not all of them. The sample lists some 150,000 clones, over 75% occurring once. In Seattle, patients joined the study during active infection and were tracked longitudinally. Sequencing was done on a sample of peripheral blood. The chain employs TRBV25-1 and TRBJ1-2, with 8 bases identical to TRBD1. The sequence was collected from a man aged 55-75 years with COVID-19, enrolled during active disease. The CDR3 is CASSDHRRGQNYGYTF. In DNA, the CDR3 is TGTGCCAGCAGTGATCATCGCAGGGGGCAGAACTATGGCTACACCTTC.